This entry concerns a single T cell receptor beta chain. Antigen specificity is unknown. This sample stems from a study of cytomegalovirus exposure and HLA in healthy donors. Study results and caveats: What was likely a sequencing artifact was a cluster of highly shared sequence variants. Within a later analysis, the majority of CMV-associated TCR beta chains appeared HLA-restricted. Researchers left out some V segments, among them TRBV6-2 and TRBV6-3, as indistinguishable.

13 Jbeta primers and 60 Vbeta primers were used for the PCR. Repertoires were generated with immunoSEQ multiplex PCR, while TCRdb's copy carries only in-frame clones and drops some. The table includes 200,000 or so clones, around 85% detected once. V shed 7 bases and J shed 8 bases, with 12 bases lying between them. The germline CDR1 and CDR2 sequences are WSHSY and SAAADI. The CDR3 runs to 12 residues. The chain is built from TRBV10-2 and TRBJ2-1; D remains unclear. Sequencing was carried out using PBMCs. This sequence was found in a man aged 35-49 years in good health and CMV-seropositive. The CDR3 sequence: CASTFDRDEQFF. In DNA form, the CDR3 reads TGCGCCAGCACCTTTGACCGGGATGAGCAGTTCTTC.